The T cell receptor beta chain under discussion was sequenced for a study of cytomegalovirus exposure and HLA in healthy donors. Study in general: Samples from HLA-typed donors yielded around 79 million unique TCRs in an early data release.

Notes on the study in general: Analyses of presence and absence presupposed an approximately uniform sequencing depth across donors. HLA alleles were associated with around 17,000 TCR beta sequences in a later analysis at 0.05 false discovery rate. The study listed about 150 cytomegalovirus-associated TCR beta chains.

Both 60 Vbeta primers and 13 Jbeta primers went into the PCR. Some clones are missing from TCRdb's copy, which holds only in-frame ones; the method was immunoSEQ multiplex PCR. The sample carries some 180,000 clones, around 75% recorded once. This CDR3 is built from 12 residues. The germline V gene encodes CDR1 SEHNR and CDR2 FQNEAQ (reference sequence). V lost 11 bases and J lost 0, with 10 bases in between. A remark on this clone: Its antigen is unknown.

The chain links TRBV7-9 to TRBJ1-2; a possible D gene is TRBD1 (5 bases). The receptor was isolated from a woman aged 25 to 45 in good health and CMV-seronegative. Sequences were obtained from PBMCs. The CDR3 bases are TGTGCCGCGGGGGGGACTAACTATGGCTACACCTTC. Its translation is CAAGGTNYGYTF.